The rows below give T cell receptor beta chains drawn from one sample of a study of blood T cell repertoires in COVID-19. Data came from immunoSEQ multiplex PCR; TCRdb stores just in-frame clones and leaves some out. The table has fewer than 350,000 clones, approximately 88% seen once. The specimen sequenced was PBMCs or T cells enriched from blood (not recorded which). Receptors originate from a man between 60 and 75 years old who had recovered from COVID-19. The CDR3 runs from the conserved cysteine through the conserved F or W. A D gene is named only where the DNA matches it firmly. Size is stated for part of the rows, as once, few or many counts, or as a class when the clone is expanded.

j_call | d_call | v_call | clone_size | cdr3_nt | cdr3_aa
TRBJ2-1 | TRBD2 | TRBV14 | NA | TGTGCCAGCAGCCAAGTTCGCACTAGCGGCAACAATGAGCAGTTCTTC | CASSQVRTSGNNEQFF
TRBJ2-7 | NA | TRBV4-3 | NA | TGCGCCAGCAGCCAAGATGCCCAGCAGGGCTACGAGCAGTACTTC | CASSQDAQQGYEQYF
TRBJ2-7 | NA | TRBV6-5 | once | TGTGCCAGCAGTTCCCCCGGGGGCTCCTACGAGCAGTACTTC | CASSSPGGSYEQYF
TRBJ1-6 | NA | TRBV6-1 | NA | TGTGCCAGCAGTGATCCCCTTCAGGGTCACTCACCCCTCCACTTT | CASSDPLQGHSPLHF
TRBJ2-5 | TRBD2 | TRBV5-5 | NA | TGTGCCAGCAGCTTGTTAGCGGGAGAAGAGACCCAGTACTTC | CASSLLAGEETQYF
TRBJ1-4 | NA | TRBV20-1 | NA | TGCAGTGCTAGTAGGTGGACAGCAACTAATGAAAAACTGTTTTTT | CSASRWTATNEKLFF
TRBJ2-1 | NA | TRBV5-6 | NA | TGTGCCAGCAGCAGCTGGCGGGAAAGCTCCTACAATGAGCAGTTCTTC | CASSSWRESSYNEQFF
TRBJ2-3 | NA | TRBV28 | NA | TGTGCCAGCAGTTTATCTGGGAGCAGGATAGATACGCAGTATTTT | CASSLSGSRIDTQYF
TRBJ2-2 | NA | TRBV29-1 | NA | TGCAGCGGGGGGGATTCAGGGGTTACCGGGGAGCTGTTTTTT | CSGGDSGVTGELFF
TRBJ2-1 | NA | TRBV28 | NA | TGTGCCAGCTTGAATTTTGCTGGCGAGCAGTTCTTC | CASLNFAGEQFF
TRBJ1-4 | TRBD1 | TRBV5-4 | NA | TGTGCCAGCAGCTTACGACAGGGGGAGGAAAAACTGTTTTTT | CASSLRQGEEKLFF
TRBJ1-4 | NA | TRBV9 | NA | TGTGCCAGCAGCGTAGCGGGTTCCGGAGAAAAACTGTTTTTT | CASSVAGSGEKLFF
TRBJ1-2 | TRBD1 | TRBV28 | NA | TGTGCCAGCAGTATTCCCCCCGGGACAGTGTTGTTT | CASSIPPGTVLF
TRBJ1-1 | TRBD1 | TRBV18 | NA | TGTGCCAGCTCACCAAAGACAGGGGCAAACACTGAAGCTTTCTTT | CASSPKTGANTEAFF
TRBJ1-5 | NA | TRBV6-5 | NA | TGTGCCAGCAGTTACTCCGGCAGGGCCCGGGCGCCCCAGCATTTT | CASSYSGRARAPQHF
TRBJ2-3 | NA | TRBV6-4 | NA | TGTGCCAGCAGTACGGGGGACGGCACAGATACGCAGTATTTT | CASSTGDGTDTQYF
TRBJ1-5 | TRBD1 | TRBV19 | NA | TGTGCCAGTAGGGGGGACAGGGCCCCCAATCAGCCCCAGCATTTT | CASRGDRAPNQPQHF
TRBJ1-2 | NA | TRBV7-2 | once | TGTGCCAGCAGCTCGCAGGGCGCGGTCTATGGCTACACCTTC | CASSSQGAVYGYTF
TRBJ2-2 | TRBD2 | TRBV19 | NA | TGTGCCAGTCAAGGACTAGCGGCGAACACCGGGGAGCTGTTTTTT | CASQGLAANTGELFF
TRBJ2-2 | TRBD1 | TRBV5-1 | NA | TGCGCCAGCAGCCTACAGGGGGCCGGGGAGCTGTTTTTT | CASSLQGAGELFF
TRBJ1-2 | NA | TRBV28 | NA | TGTGCCAGCAGTCTCGCAGGGAACTATGGCTACACCTTC | CASSLAGNYGYTF
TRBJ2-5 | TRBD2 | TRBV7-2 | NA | TGTGCCAGCAGCTTAGTTAGCGGGACTGAAGAGACCCAGTACTTC | CASSLVSGTEETQYF
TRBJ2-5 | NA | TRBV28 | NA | TGTGCCAGCATGGGGGGGACCCAGTACTTC | CASMGGTQYF
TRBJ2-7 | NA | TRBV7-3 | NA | TGTGCCAGCAGCCCGGCAGGGGTGGACGAGCAGTACTTC | CASSPAGVDEQYF
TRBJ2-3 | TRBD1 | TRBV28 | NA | TGTGCCAGCAGTTCCCCAGCAGGGGGCACGTTTACGCAGTATTTT | CASSSPAGGTFTQYF
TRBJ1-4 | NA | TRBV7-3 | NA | TGTGCCAGCAGCTTAACCGGGGGGTATAATGAAAAACTGTTTTTT | CASSLTGGYNEKLFF
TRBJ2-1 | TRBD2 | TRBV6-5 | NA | TGTGCCAGCAACTTAAGGGGAGGGCCCTACAATGAGCAGTTCTTC | CASNLRGGPYNEQFF
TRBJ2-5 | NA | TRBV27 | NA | TGTGCCAGCAGTACAGGGTGGTCTAGCGGTTCCCAAGAGACCCAGTACTTC | CASSTGWSSGSQETQYF
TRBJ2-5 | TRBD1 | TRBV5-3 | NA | TGTGCCAGAAGCTTGGGGACAGGGGGCCAGGAGACCCAGTACTTC | CARSLGTGGQETQYF
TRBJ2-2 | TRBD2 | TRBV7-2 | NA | TGTGCCAGCAGCTTTTTTCGGCTAGCGGGAGACCCGACCGGGGAGCTGTTTTTT | CASSFFRLAGDPTGELFF
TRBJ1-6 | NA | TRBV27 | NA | TGTGCCAGCAGTCTAGGACGGACAACGCGTTGGTCACCCCTCCACTTT | CASSLGRTTRWSPLHF
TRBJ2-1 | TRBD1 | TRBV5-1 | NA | TGCGCCAGCAGCTTGGTTGGGACAGGCTCCTACAATGAGCAGTTCTTC | CASSLVGTGSYNEQFF
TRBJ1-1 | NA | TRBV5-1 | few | TGCGCCAGCAGCTTGGAGGCGGATGGGAGCACTGAAGCTTTCTTT | CASSLEADGSTEAFF
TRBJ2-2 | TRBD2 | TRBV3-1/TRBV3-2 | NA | TGTGCCAGCAGCCAGCCACCGGGACTAGCGGGAGGGCCTGGGGAGACCGGGGAGCTGTTTTTT | CASSQPPGLAGGPGETGELFF
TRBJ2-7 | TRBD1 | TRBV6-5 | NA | TGTGCCAGCAGATCACCGGGACAGGGATACGAGCAGTACTTC | CASRSPGQGYEQYF
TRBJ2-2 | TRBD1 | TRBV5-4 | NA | TGTGCCAGCAGCAAACCGGGACAGGGGACCGGGGAGCTGTTTTTT | CASSKPGQGTGELFF
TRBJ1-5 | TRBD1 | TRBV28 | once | TGTGCCAGCAGTTTGAGAGGGGGCCGGGGGAACAATCAGCCCCAGCATTTT | CASSLRGGRGNNQPQHF
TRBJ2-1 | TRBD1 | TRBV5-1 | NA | TGCGCCAGCAGCCGGACAGGGCTCGATGAGCAGTTCTTC | CASSRTGLDEQFF
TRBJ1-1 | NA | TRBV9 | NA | TGTGCCAGCAGCTCGACGGGGAACACTGAAGCTTTCTTT | CASSSTGNTEAFF
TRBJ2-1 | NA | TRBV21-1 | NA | TGTGCCAGCAGCAAAGCGTACAGGTGGGAGGGAGGGAAGTTCTTC | CASSKAYRWEGGKFF
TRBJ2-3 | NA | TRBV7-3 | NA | TGTGCCAGCAGCTTAACGGCGGGTGTCCACACAGATACGCAGTATTTT | CASSLTAGVHTDTQYF